This TCR beta chain originates from a study of cytomegalovirus exposure and HLA in healthy donors (dated by TCRdb to 2016 to 2017). Regarding the research as a whole: An earlier analysis of approximately 600 of the donors reported 250 to 300 Gb of sequence data and some 120 million unique TCR beta sequences from roughly 200 million T cells. An early release that covered roughly 600 HLA-typed donors contained approximately 300 gigabases of sequencing data and 75 million to 100 million unique TCR sequences. Of the roughly 420 genotyped donors, more than 75% were placed in the genetic ancestry cluster associated with self-reported Caucasian donors. The aim of the study was to test whether cataloging public T cell receptors could identify signatures of past pathogen exposure. The T cell repertoires of some 700 subjects were profiled by immunosequencing and related to cytomegalovirus serostatus. A separate validation cohort of over 95 different subjects was used in addition to the approximately 670-subject first cohort. High-throughput TCR immunosequencing, statistical association of individual TCRs with disease status, and machine learning were combined to predict cytomegalovirus infection status. In a later analysis, previously published TCR beta repertoires from 666 donors were re-analyzed and high-resolution HLA genotyping was added so that TCR occurrence patterns could be studied. Rather than using new phenotypic data, the later analysis identified candidate immune exposures from TCR beta sequences and from how often those sequences occurred across donors. An earlier analysis of around 540 of the donors applied high-throughput TCR beta sequencing to assess whether each TCR beta V gene segment acted as functional or pseudogenic. Alongside the repertoire data, information on donor age, sex, ethnicity and CMV serostatus was compiled. In a later genetic analysis, genome-wide SNP genotypes for about three fifths of the roughly 670 donors were used, and that subset was treated as a discovery cohort. Every repertoire in the discovery cohort had been generated on one and the same sequencing platform. HLA typing covered class I and class II loci at four-digit resolution. The number of typed donors differed by locus: roughly 620-640 for A, B, C, DRB1 and DQB1; 522 for DQA1; approximately 600 for DPA1; and approximately 450 for DPB1. Because of strong linkage in the cohort, four to six DR-DQ haplotypes were treated as single units for association and clustering. Among roughly 400 genotyped donors of the cohort, an average of roughly 230,000 unique TCR beta nucleotide sequences was sequenced per donor, of which roughly 17% were non-productive.

Libraries were built with the immunoSEQ multiplex PCR assay. For the multiplex PCR, a mixture combining 60 forward primers for TCR Vbeta segments and 13 reverse primers for TCR Jbeta segments was used. Amplification of the CDR3 region of rearranged TCR beta genes was performed with a multiplex PCR assay on genomic DNA. The Illumina HiSeq System was used to sequence the amplified TCR beta libraries as 87-base-pair reads. Concerning the study's data processing: A later analysis tallied around 87 million unique TCR beta chains across the 666 repertoires, and about 12 million of those chains were shared by two or more donors. Raw reads were error-corrected and collapsed into unique sequences with a nearest-neighbor algorithm that merged closely related sequences to remove PCR and sequencing errors. V, D and J gene segments were assigned by aligning CDR3 sequences to IMGT reference sequences. Each retained sequence needed at least a six-nucleotide match to both a V gene segment and a J gene segment. Rearrangements were classified as productive when the CDR3 lacked stop codons and remained in frame with V and J, and all other rearrangements were classified as non-productive. CDR3 was defined according to IMGT convention as the region running from the second conserved V-encoded cysteine to the conserved J-encoded phenylalanine. In an earlier analysis of more than 550 of the donors, sequences lacking an unambiguous match to a single V gene segment were excluded. In an earlier analysis of approximately 590 of the donors, a V segment was called functional when productive rearrangements were above 56.7%, and segregating when the standard deviation between donors exceeded 5%. To diagnose cytomegalovirus status from the catalog of TCR beta chain sequences, a statistical classification framework was built. V and J gene assignment, in a later analysis, came from comparing TCR nucleotide sequences with IMGT/GENE-DB human TR gene sequences. The TCRdist pipeline was used in a later analysis to assign CDR3 sequences and most-parsimonious VDJ recombination scenarios. A later analysis defined each TCR beta chain by its CDR3 amino acid sequence plus V-gene family, and excluded reads lacking a unique V-gene family. In a later analysis, around 600 highly shared, low-generation-probability nucleotide sequences were removed to address suspected cross-contamination and a sequencing artifact. For each public chain, a later analysis derived a clonal expansion index from normalized ranks of inferred template counts within each repertoire. Generation probabilities in a later analysis came from a VDJ recombination model fitted to out-of-frame rearrangements, and those results were checked against IGoR. Hypergeometric tests were used in a later analysis to score TCR-TCR, TCR-HLA and TCR-CMV co-occurrence, with a repertoire-size bias correction applied to the TCR pairs. A later analysis estimated false discovery rates by permuting HLA or CMV assignments 20 times. In a later analysis, co-occurring TCRs were grouped using DBSCAN, with TCRdist sequence similarity added in when clustering inside HLA-allele-positive subsets. Repertoires with fewer than 30,000 or more than 120,000 public chains, plus five repertoires with anomalous nucleotide sharing, were excluded from co-occurrence clustering. The table comes from immuneACCESS by way of TCRdb, which keeps in-frame sequences with V and J called. Part of the clones is missing from these tables; in studies checked, under half for an unresolved V gene and the rest for unknown reasons. V, J and clone size reflect that table, while D and trimming were determined from the DNA. This sample lists around 61,000 clones; about four fifths were detected once. Clones ranked in the top ten supply around 1.7% of the sample.

This clone was picked up a small number of times. Its antigen is still unknown. No base quality information exists; no much larger clone differs at one position. The paper as a whole reports these results and caveats: A later analysis found that HLA-associated TCR beta chains were more clonally expanded and had lower generation probabilities than equally common non-associated chains. Presence/absence analyses assumed roughly uniform sequencing depth across donors, an assumption that may not hold. A further reported finding was that TCR beta sequences accurately predicted the HLA-A and HLA-B alleles for most subjects in the first cohort. Cytomegalovirus status was reported to be diagnosed by the classifier with high specificity and sensitivity in both the original and validation cohorts. According to a later analysis, TCR association rates differed among HLA loci, with DRB1 alleles showing the most associated TCRs and HLA-C alleles showing the fewest. The authors suggested that the approach could potentially be generalized to other disease states and immunological phenotypes. Some IMGT-functional V segments, including TRBV6-2 and TRBV6-3, could not be distinguished by the 87-base-pair reads and were therefore excluded. The cohort was sequenced for TCR beta chains only, and without alpha or paired-chain data the features that could be detected were limited. When HLA alleles, especially DR and DQ, strongly co-occurred, TCR associations were difficult to assign to individual alleles. HLA typing was unavailable for some donors at each locus, so association tests used only the typed subset. In an earlier analysis of around 600 of the donors, most TCR beta V segments appeared in productive rearrangements about 87% or about 30% of the time, broadly matching IMGT annotations. A later analysis associated about 17,000 TCR beta sequences with specific HLA alleles at a false discovery rate of 0.05. Most TCR sequences were seen in very few donors, while some public TCRs were found in many individuals. Because counts were too low, roughly 18 rarely observed V segments, including chromosome 9 orphons, were left out of the earlier analysis of roughly 600 of the donors. Correlated functional status among segregating V segments might reflect linkage disequilibrium, but an unknown experimental factor could not be ruled out. V-gene and J-gene trimming of TCR beta chains was associated with a missense DCLRE1C variant in a later genetic analysis, and the association was replicated in an independent cohort. A later genetic analysis reported fewer N-insertions in productive TCRs among donors in an Asian-associated ancestry cluster than the roughly 690-donor mean. CMV serostatus was the only immune exposure information available for the cohort. In a later analysis, several top co-occurrence clusters were reported to appear linked to parvovirus B19, influenza, CMV and Epstein-Barr virus. Most CMV-associated TCR beta chains appeared to be HLA-restricted in a later analysis, and the HLA associations seemed to be driven largely by CMV exposure. In vitro tests confirmed that a few of the cytomegalovirus-associated TCR beta chains recognize cytomegalovirus antigens. A group of highly shared sequence variants was considered likely to be a technical artifact of the sequencing pipeline. The study listed 164 TCR beta chains as associated with cytomegalovirus.

The cohort consisted of 650 to 700 healthy bone marrow donors. All cohort members were sampled while nominally healthy, although unrecorded immune exposures were likely present. The donor was CMV seronegative and belonged to the group of 352 seronegative cohort members. A peripheral blood sample was provided by each donor, and peripheral blood mononuclear cells were used for TCR beta sequencing. Genomic DNA extraction from the blood cell samples was performed with the Qiagen DNeasy Blood Extraction Kit. V is trimmed back by 4 bases and J by 8 bases, and the junction contains 5 bases that no gene match accounts for. Counted from cysteine to phenylalanine, this CDR3 has 12 amino acids. Of the read, only the CDR3 DNA is kept; its 36 bases are in frame from base 1. The germline V gene (reference sequence) provides CDR1 GTSNPN and CDR2 SVGIG.

The TCR comes from a man between 35 and 55 years old in good health and CMV-seronegative. The sample taken for sequencing was PBMCs. The chain joins TRBV30 to TRBJ1-2, with 9 bases aligning to TRBD1. This receptor has the CDR3 CAWNTGGNGYTF. The DNA sequence is as follows: TGTGCCTGGAATACAGGGGGCAACGGCTACACCTTC. With all but the CDR3 taken from the reference TRBV30 and TRBJ1-2 genes, the full variable domain is: SQTIHQWPATLVQPVGSPLSLECTVEGTSNPNLYWYRQAAGRGLQLLFYSVGIGQISSEVPQNLSASRPQDRQFILSSKKLLLSDSGFYLCAWNTGGNGYTFGSGTRLTVV.